This T cell receptor (beta chain) was recovered during a study of blood T cell repertoires in COVID-19 (TCRdb year 2020). Regarding the complete study: Samples covering the acute and convalescent phases of COVID-19 were provided by collaborators in the United States, Italy and Spain. The prospective study material was composed of cDNA or gDNA derived from T cells, B-cell-depleted T cells, or PBMCs. Subjects who had been exposed to COVID-19, were actively infected with it, or had recovered from it provided the deeply sampled blood TCRbeta repertoires that made up the dataset. The repertoires were made available in a free public database intended to serve as a resource for research on the immune response to SARS-CoV-2. The samples were drawn from the first 160 participants of the ongoing ImmuneRACE study and from some 1,300 subjects provided by 6 global collaborators. A de-identified subject ID, COVID-19 status, age in years and sex were almost always included in the sample metadata. Where available, HLA class I and class II types were taken from metadata supplied by the sample provider and were not determined by assay-based typing. Summary of the overall study and its limitations: Clinical and demographic metadata were provided uncurated, with the amount varying by source and participant.

TCRbeta CDR3 regions were amplified from genomic DNA by means of the immunoSEQ Assay, a bias-controlled multiplex PCR. As for how the authors treated the data: The number of nucleated cells in each sample was estimated by amplification of reference gene primers within the assay. Sequence reads were collapsed and filtered to measure the absolute abundance of every unique TCRbeta CDR3 rearrangement. For each sample, productive Simpson clonality was calculated as the square root of Simpson's diversity index over productive rearrangements. TCRdb stores this immuneACCESS table with in-frame sequences only. Part of the clones is absent; in the studies checked, under half of the shortfall reflects unresolved V genes, and no reason is known for the rest. Clone size and V and J calls were adopted from that table, with D and trimming inferred from the DNA. Here the sample has roughly 200,000 clones; 75% to 80% occur a single time. Around 8.1% of the sample is held by the ten biggest clonotypes.

The CDR3 runs 15 amino acids, cysteine and phenylalanine included. Only the CDR3 DNA stays, 45 bases, in frame from base 1. The germline V gene (reference sequence) sets CDR1 to LGHDT and CDR2 to YNNKEL. The junction carries 12 bases between V and J, which are trimmed by 0 bases and 3 bases respectively. The collaborating institutions used their own protocols to collect whole blood in K2EDTA tubes. For TCRbeta analysis, collaborators shipped samples as frozen whole blood, isolated PBMCs, or DNA extracted from either of those sample types. As regards this clone: Its binding antigen is unknown. No base quality information exists; no much larger clone differs at one position.

Input material: peripheral blood. The TCR was taken from a woman aged 50 to 60 with active or convalescent COVID-19. The sequence links TRBV3-1 (or the pseudogene TRBV3-2) to TRBJ2-7; the D segment cannot be called with confidence. The CDR3 reads as follows: CASSQDLGRFYEQYF. The DNA is TGTGCCAGCAGCCAAGATCTGGGCAGGTTCTACGAGCAGTACTTC.